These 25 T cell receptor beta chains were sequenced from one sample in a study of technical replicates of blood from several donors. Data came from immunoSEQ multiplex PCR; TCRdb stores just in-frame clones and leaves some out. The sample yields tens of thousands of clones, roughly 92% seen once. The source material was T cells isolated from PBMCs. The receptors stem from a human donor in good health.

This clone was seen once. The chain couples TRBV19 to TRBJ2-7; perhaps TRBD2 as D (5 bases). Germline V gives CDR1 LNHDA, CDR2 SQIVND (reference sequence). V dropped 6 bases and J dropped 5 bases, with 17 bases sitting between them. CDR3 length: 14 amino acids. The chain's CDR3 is CASSPGEGFHEQYF. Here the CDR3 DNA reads TGTGCCAGTAGCCCCGGCGAGGGCTTCCACGAGCAGTACTTC.

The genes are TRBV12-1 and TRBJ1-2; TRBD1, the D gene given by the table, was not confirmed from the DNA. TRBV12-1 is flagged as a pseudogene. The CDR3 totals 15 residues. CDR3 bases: TGTGCCAGCAGCCTAGCACCAGGGGACAACTATGGCTACACCTTC. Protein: CASSLAPGDNYGYTF.

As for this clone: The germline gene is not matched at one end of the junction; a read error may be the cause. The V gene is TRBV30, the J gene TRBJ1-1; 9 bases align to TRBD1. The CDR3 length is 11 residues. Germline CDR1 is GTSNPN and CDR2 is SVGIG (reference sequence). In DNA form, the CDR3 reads TGTGCCTGGGATTACGGGACAGGGAATCTCTTT. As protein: CAWDYGTGNLF.

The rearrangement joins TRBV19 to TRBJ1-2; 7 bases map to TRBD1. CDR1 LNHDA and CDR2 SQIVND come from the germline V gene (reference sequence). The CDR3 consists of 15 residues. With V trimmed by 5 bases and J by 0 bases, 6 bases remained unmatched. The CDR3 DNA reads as TGTGCCAGTAGTTTGGGACAGTACCCTAACTATGGCTACACCTTC. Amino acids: CASSLGQYPNYGYTF.

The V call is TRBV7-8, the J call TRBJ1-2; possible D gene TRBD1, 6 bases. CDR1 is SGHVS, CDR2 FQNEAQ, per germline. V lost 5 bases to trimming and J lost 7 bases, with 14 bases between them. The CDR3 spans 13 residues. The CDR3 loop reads CASSITGSAGYTF. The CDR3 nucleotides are TGTGCCAGCAGCATTACAGGGTCTGCTGGCTACACCTTC.

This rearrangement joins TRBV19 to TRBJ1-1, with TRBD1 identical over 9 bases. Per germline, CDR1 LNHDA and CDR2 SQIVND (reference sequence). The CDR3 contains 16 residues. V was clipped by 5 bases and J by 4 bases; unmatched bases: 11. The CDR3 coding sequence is TGTGCCAGTAGTCCCCACCGGGACAGGGTGGGCACTGAAGCTTTCTTT. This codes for CASSPHRDRVGTEAFF.

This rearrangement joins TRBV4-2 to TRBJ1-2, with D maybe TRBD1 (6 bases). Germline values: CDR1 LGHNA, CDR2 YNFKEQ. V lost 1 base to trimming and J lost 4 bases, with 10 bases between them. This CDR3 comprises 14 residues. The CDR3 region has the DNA TGTGCCAGCAGCCAAGGCCCAGGGGTCTATGGCTACACCTTC. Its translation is CASSQGPGVYGYTF.

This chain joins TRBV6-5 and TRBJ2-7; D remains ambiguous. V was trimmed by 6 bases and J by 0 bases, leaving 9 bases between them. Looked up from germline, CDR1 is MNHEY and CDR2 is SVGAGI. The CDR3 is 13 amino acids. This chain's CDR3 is CASRPGPSYEQYF. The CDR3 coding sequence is TGTGCCAGCAGACCTGGGCCCTCCTACGAGCAGTACTTC.

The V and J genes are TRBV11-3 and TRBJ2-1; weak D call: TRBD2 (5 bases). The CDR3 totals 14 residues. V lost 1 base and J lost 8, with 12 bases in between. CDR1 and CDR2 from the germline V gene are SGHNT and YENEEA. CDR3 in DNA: TGTGCCAGCAGCTTAGTCCGGGGAAGCGATGAGCAGTTCTTC. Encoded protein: CASSLVRGSDEQFF.

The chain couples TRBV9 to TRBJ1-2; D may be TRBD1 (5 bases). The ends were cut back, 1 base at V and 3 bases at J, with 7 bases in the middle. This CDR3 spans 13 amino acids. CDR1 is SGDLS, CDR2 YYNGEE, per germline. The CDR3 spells CASSVTGDYGYTF. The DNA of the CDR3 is TGTGCCAGCAGCGTAACGGGGGACTATGGCTACACCTTC.

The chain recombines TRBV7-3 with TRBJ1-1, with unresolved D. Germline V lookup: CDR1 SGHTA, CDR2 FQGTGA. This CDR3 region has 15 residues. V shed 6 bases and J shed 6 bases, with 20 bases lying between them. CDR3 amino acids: CASRSLETSSAEAFF. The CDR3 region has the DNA TGTGCCAGCAGGTCCCTGGAGACCTCGTCCGCTGAAGCTTTCTTT.

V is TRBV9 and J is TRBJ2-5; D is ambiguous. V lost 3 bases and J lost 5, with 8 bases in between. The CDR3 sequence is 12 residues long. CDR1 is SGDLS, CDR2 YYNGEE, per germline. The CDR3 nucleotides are TGTGCCAGCAGCGCCGACGGGGAGACCCAGTACTTC. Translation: CASSADGETQYF.

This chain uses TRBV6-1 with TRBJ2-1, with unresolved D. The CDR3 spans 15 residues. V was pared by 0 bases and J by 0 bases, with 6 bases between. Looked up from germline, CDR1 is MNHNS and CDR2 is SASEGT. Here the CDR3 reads CASSEAKHSYNEQFF. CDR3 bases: TGTGCCAGCAGTGAAGCGAAACACTCCTACAATGAGCAGTTCTTC.

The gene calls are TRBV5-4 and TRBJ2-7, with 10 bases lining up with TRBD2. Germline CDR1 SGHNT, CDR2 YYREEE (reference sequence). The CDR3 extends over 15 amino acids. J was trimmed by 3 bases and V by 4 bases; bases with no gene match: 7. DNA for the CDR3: TGTGCCAGCAGCCGCGGGACTAGCGACAACTACGAGCAGTACTTC. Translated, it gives CASSRGTSDNYEQYF.

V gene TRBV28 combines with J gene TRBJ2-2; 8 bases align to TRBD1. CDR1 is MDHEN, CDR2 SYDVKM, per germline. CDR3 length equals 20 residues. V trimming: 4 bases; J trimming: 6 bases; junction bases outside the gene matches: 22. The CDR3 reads CASSSPYPDRARALPGELFF. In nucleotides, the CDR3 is TGTGCCAGCAGTTCCCCCTACCCGGACAGGGCAAGGGCCTTACCCGGGGAGCTGTTTTTT.

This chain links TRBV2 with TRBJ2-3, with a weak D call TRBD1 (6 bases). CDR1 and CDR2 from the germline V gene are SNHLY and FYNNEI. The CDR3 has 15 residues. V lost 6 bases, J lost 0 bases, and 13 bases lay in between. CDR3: CASRWTATSTDTQYF. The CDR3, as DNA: TGTGCCAGCAGGTGGACAGCTACTAGCACAGATACGCAGTATTTT.

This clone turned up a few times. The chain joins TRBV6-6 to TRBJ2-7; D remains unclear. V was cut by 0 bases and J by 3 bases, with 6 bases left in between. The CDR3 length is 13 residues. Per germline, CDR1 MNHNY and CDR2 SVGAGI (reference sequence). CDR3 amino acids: CASSYSPLYEQYF. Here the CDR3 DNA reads TGTGCCAGCAGTTACTCCCCCCTCTACGAGCAGTACTTC.

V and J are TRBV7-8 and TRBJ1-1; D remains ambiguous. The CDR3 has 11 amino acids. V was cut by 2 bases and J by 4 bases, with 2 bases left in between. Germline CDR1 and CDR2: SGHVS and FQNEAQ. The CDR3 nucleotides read TGTGCCAGCAGCTTACTCACTGAAGCTTTCTTT. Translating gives CASSLLTEAFF.

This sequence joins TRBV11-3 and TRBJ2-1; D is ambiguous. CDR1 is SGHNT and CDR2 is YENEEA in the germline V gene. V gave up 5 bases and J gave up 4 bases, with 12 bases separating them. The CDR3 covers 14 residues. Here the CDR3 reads CASSPMTEYNEQFF. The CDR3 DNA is TGTGCCAGCAGCCCGATGACGGAGTACAATGAGCAGTTCTTC.

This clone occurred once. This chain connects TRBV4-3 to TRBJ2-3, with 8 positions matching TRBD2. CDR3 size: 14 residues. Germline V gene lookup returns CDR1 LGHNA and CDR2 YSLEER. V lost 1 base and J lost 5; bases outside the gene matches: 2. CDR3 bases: TGCGCCAGCAGCCAAGGGCGGGAGGTAGATACGCAGTATTTT. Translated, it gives CASSQGREVDTQYF.

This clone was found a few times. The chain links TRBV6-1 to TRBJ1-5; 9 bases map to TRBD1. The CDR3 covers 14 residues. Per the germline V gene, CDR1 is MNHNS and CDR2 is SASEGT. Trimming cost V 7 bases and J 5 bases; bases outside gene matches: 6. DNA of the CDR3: TGTGCCAGCACCCCGGGACAGGGTTATCAGCCCCAGCATTTT. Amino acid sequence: CASTPGQGYQPQHF.

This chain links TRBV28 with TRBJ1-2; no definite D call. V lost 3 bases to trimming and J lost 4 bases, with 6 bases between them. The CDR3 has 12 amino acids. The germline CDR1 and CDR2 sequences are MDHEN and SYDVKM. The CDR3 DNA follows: TGTGCCAGCAGTTTCTTCCCCTATGGCTACACCTTC. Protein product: CASSFFPYGYTF.

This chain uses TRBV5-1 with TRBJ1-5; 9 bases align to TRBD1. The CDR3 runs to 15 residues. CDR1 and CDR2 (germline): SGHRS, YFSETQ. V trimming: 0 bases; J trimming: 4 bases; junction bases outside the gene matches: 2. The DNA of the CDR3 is TGCGCCAGCAGCTTGGGGACAGGGGTAAATCAGCCCCAGCATTTT. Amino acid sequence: CASSLGTGVNQPQHF.

The CDR3: CATWGLYYEQYF. The DNA of the CDR3 is TGTGCCACATGGGGGCTCTACTACGAGCAGTACTTC. This sequence joins TRBV6-1 and TRBJ2-7, with D maybe TRBD1 (6 bases). Germline CDR1 MNHNS, CDR2 SASEGT. This CDR3 is 12 amino acids long. Trimming cost V 10 bases and J 3 bases, with 13 bases left between them.

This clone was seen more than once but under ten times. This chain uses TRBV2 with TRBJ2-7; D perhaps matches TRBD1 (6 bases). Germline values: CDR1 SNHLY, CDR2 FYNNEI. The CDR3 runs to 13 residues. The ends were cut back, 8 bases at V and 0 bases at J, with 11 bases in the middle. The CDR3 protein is CASGGVYSYEQYF. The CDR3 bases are TGTGCCAGCGGGGGCGTCTACTCCTACGAGCAGTACTTC.